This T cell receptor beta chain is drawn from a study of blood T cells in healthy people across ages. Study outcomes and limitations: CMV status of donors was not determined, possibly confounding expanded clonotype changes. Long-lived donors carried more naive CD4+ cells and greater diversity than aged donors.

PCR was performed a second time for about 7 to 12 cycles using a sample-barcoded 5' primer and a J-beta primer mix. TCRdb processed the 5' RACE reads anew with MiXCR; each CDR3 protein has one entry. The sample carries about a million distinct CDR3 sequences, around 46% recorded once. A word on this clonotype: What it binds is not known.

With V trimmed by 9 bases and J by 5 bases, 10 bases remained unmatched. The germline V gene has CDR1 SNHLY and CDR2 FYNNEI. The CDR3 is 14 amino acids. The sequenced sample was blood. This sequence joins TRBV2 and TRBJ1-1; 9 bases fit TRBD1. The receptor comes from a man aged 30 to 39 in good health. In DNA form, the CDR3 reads TGTGCCAGAGACGGGACAGGGATTCAAACTGAAGCTTTCTTT. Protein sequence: CARDGTGIQTEAFF. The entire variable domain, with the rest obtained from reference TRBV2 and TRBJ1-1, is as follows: EPEVTQTPSHQVTQMGQEVILRCVPISNHLYFYWYRQILGQKVEFLVSFYNNEISEKSEIFDDQFSVERPDGSNFTLKIRSTKLEDSAMYFCARDGTGIQTEAFFGQGTRLTVV.